A single sample gave rise to the 12 T cell receptor beta chains below, sequenced in a study of OX40 agonist ivuxolimab in advanced cancers. TCRdb keeps only in-frame clones here, not all; method: immunoSEQ multiplex PCR. The sample records about 80,000 clones, around nine tenths being singletons. The source was CD4+ or CD8+ T cells sorted from blood, collected in a trial of the OX40 agonist ivuxolimab. These receptors were collected from an adult with an advanced solid tumor such as melanoma, head and neck, liver or kidney cancer.

V usage is TRBV10-3 and J usage is TRBJ2-1; D uncertain. Germline V lookup: CDR1 ENHRY, CDR2 SYGVKD. Trimming pared 4 bases from V and 9 bases from J, leaving 10 bases between. The CDR3 has 12 residues. CDR3 DNA sequence: TGTGCCATCAGTGGTAGCTCACCTGAGCAGTTCTTC. Its translation: CAISGSSPEQFF.

V and J are TRBV12-5 and TRBJ1-1; no clear D. From germline, CDR1 is LGHNT and CDR2 FRNRAP. The CDR3 spans 12 residues. Written as DNA, the CDR3 is TGTGCCTCGGCGAGAGACTACACTGAAGCTTTCTTT. Encoded protein: CASARDYTEAFF.

The genes are TRBV11-3 and TRBJ2-5; 10 bases fit TRBD2. Germline CDR1 and CDR2: SGHNT and YENEEA. The CDR3 consists of 17 residues. The junction had 9 bases not matched to a gene; V was cut back by 0 bases and J by 5 bases. CDR3 nucleotide sequence: TGTGCCAGCAGCTTAGATCTGCTAGCGGGAGTCATGGAGACCCAGTACTTC. It yields the protein CASSLDLLAGVMETQYF.

The chain employs TRBV5-4 and TRBJ2-3; D perhaps matches TRBD1 (6 bases). V dropped 3 bases and J dropped 2 bases, with 10 bases sitting between them. The CDR3 contains 14 residues. Germline-derived CDR1 and CDR2 are SGHNT and YYREEE (reference sequence). The CDR3 DNA reads TGTGCCAGCAGCTCTCAGGGGTTCACAGATACGCAGTATTTT. Its protein is CASSSQGFTDTQYF.

This clone was recorded only once. This chain joins TRBV5-1 and TRBJ2-5; possibly TRBD1 for D (7 bases). V was pared by 4 bases and J by 5 bases, with 18 bases between. The CDR3 is 15 residues long. Germline CDR1 is SGHRS and CDR2 is YFSETQ. The CDR3, as DNA: TGCGCCAGCAGCGAAAACAGGGGAGGCGGCGAGACCCAGTACTTC. Translated, it gives CASSENRGGGETQYF. Supplemented by reference TRBV5-1 and TRBJ2-5, the full variable domain reads KAGVTQTPRYLIKTRGQQVTLSCSPISGHRSVSWYQQTPGQGLQFLFEYFSETQRNKGNFPGRFSGRQFSNSRSEMNVSTLELGDSALYLCASSENRGGGETQYFGPGTRLLVL.

This chain links TRBV28 with TRBJ1-5, with D maybe TRBD1 (5 bases). Per germline, CDR1 MDHEN and CDR2 SYDVKM. The CDR3 loop spans 14 amino acids. V dropped 7 bases and J dropped 7 bases, with 17 bases sitting between them. The CDR3 DNA reads TGTGCCAGCATCGGGGCAGCCCGACGGCAGCCCCAGCATTTT. Protein: CASIGAARRQPQHF.

This chain links TRBV5-4 with TRBJ2-7, with TRBD2 matching over 10 bases. V shed 1 base and J 5 bases; nucleotides not matched to a gene: 6. The CDR3 extends over 15 amino acids. Germline values: CDR1 SGHNT, CDR2 YYREEE (reference sequence). The CDR3 protein is CASSLLLAGANEQYF. The CDR3 coding sequence is TGTGCCAGCAGCTTGTTGCTAGCGGGAGCTAACGAGCAGTACTTC.

The rearrangement uses TRBV28 and TRBJ1-5; possible D gene TRBD1, 6 bases. The CDR3 consists of 14 residues. Germline CDR1 MDHEN, CDR2 SYDVKM. The V end was cut by 4 bases, the J end by 4 bases, with 11 bases between. The CDR3 DNA reads as TGTGCCAGCAGTTCGGACAGAACGAATCAGCCCCAGCATTTT. Residues: CASSSDRTNQPQHF.

This clone was detected a few times. The rearrangement joins TRBV7-2 to TRBJ1-1; TRBD1 matches 7 bases. Germline CDR1 reads SGHTA; CDR2 reads FQGNSA. Unmatched junction bases numbered 10, after V lost 5 bases and J lost 4 bases. The CDR3 covers 15 residues. The CDR3 sequence is CASSPKQGWGTEAFF. DNA for the CDR3: TGTGCCAGCAGCCCTAAACAGGGGTGGGGCACTGAAGCTTTCTTT.

The V and J genes are TRBV11-3 and TRBJ2-3, with TRBD2 as a possible D gene (5 bases). V lost 1 base and J 1 base, leaving 12 bases between the germline ends. Per germline, CDR1 SGHNT and CDR2 YENEEA. CDR3 size: 16 residues. The CDR3 reads CASSLGGVVGTDTQYF. The DNA of the CDR3 is TGTGCCAGCAGCTTAGGGGGAGTCGTCGGCACAGATACGCAGTATTTT.

This chain joins TRBV25-1 and TRBJ1-1; D remains ambiguous. The CDR3 spans 15 residues. V was cut by 3 bases and J by 0 bases, with 11 bases left in between. Germline CDR1 and CDR2: MGHDK and SYGVNS. Written as DNA, the CDR3 is TGTGCCAGCAGTGACCAGCCTGGGGTGAACACTGAAGCTTTCTTT. This sequence encodes CASSDQPGVNTEAFF.

The genes are TRBV18 and TRBJ2-7, with TRBD1 identical over 10 bases. V dropped 3 bases and J dropped 5; count of bases not matched to a gene: 7. Germline V gene lookup returns CDR1 KGHSH and CDR2 LQKENI. This CDR3 contains 15 residues. The chain's CDR3 is CASSPLRDRGDEQYF. In DNA form, the CDR3 reads TGTGCCAGCTCACCGCTCCGGGACAGGGGCGACGAGCAGTACTTC.